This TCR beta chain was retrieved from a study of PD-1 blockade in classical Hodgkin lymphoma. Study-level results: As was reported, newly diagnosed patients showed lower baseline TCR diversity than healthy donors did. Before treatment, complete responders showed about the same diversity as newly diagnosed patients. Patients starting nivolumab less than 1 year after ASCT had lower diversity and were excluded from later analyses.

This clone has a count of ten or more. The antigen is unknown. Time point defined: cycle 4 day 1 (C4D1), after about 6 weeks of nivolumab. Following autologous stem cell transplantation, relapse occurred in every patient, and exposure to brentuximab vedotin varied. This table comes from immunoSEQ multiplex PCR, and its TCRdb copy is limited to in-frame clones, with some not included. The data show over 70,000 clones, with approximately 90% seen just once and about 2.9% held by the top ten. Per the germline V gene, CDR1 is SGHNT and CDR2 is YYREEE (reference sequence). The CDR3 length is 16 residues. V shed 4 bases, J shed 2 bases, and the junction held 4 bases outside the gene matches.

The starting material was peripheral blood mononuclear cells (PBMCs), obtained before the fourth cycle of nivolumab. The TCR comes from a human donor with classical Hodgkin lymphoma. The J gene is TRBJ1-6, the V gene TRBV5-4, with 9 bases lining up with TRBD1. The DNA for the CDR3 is TGTGCCAGCAGCCCGACAGGGGGTGCCTATAATTCACCCCTCCACTTT. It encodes CASSPTGGAYNSPLHF.